This T cell receptor (beta chain) was captured in a study of blood T cell repertoires in COVID-19. Background on the study: PBMCs, B-cell-depleted T cells, or T cells were the source of the cDNA or gDNA that made up the material.

TCRdb's copy holds only in-frame clones and misses some; the assay was immunoSEQ multiplex PCR. The sample contains about 250,000 clones, approximately 85% of which appear only once. The J segment lost 6 bases and the V segment lost 8 bases, leaving 4 bases of the junction unmatched. This CDR3 region has 12 residues. V usage is TRBV12-3 or TRBV12-4 and J usage is TRBJ2-1, with TRBD1 matching 7 bases. The sequenced sample consisted of peripheral blood. This clonotype was sampled from a woman aged 25 to 45 with acute or convalescent COVID-19. CDR3 loop: CASGTVLNEQFF. CDR3 sequence (DNA): TGTGCCAGCGGGACAGTCCTCAATGAGCAGTTCTTC.